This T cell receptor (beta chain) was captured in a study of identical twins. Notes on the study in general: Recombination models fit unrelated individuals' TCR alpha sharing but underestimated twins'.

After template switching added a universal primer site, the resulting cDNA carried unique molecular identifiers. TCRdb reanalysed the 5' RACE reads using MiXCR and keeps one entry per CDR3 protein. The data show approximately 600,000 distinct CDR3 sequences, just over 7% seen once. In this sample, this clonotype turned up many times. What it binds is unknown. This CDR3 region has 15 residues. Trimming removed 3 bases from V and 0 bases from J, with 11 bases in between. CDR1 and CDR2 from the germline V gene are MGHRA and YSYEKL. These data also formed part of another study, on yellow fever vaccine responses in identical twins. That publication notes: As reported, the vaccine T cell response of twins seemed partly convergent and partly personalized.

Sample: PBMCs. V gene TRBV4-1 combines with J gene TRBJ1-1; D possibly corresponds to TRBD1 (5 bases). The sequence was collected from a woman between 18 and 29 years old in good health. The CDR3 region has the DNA TGCGCCAGCAGCCATCCGGGACCCATGAACACTGAAGCTTTCTTT. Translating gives CASSHPGPMNTEAFF.